A selection of T cell receptor beta chains follows, all from one sample in a study of cytomegalovirus exposure and HLA in healthy donors. Sequenced by immunoSEQ multiplex PCR; TCRdb stores in-frame clones only, minus some. The sample gives 35,000 to 45,000 clones, 90% to 95% of which show up once; approximately 2.6% is in the top ten. Sequenced: PBMCs. These receptors came from a young woman in good health and CMV-seronegative. Both conserved end residues are part of each CDR3. D genes are given only for firm matches. Clone size is stated in some rows and not others, as once, few, many or a class when expanded.

TGTGCCAGTAGTACCTCGGGCGGGAGAGGTCGTCCGAGCTCCTACGAGCAGTACTTC | CASSTSGGRGRPSSYEQYF | TRBD2 | TRBJ2-7 | TRBV19 | NA
TGTGCCAGCAGCTTAGCAGCAGGTCTAGCGGGAGGCAATGAGCAGTTCTTC | CASSLAAGLAGGNEQFF | TRBD2 | TRBJ2-1 | TRBV7-9 | NA
TGTGCCAGCAGCGTAGATCAGGGTGGCTCCTACAATGAGCAGTTCTTC | CASSVDQGGSYNEQFF | NA | TRBJ2-1 | TRBV9 | NA
TGTGCCAGCAGCTTAGGCCGCCGGAGCCAAGAGACCCAGTACTTC | CASSLGRRSQETQYF | NA | TRBJ2-5 | TRBV7-3 | NA
TGCGCCAGCACGCCGGAGGAGGCTATGGGCGAGCAGTACTTC | CASTPEEAMGEQYF | NA | TRBJ2-7 | TRBV10-1 | NA
TGTGCCAGCAGTTCCAGGGGAAGGTATGGCTACACCTTC | CASSSRGRYGYTF | NA | TRBJ1-2 | TRBV27 | NA
TGTGCCAGCAGCGAAACTAGCGGGAGCTCCTACGAGCAGTACTTC | CASSETSGSSYEQYF | TRBD2 | TRBJ2-7 | TRBV4-2 | NA
TGTGCCAGCAGTGGTCCCAGGGGGGCGGTTGACTATGGCTACACCTTC | CASSGPRGAVDYGYTF | TRBD1 | TRBJ1-2 | TRBV28 | NA
TGTGCCATCAGTGAGCCCAGGGGTGGAAACACCATATATTTT | CAISEPRGGNTIYF | NA | TRBJ1-3 | TRBV10-3 | NA
TGTGCCAGCAGCCCGGGGAGCGCGGGGGGCACAGATACGCAGTATTTT | CASSPGSAGGTDTQYF | TRBD2 | TRBJ2-3 | TRBV13 | NA
TGTTCCAGCAGTTACCGGGACAGGACCACCCTCGGAGCCAAAAACATTCAGTACTTC | CSSSYRDRTTLGAKNIQYF | TRBD1 | TRBJ2-4 | TRBV7-9 | NA
TGCGCCAGCAGCAGGGCAGACAAAAACATTCAGTACTTC | CASSRADKNIQYF | NA | TRBJ2-4 | TRBV23-1 | NA
TGCAGCGTTGGGCGAGACAGGGAAAGCGAAAAACTGTTTTTT | CSVGRDRESEKLFF | TRBD1 | TRBJ1-4 | TRBV29-1 | NA
TGTGCCTGGAGTCCCGGGAGAACTGAAGCTTTCTTT | CAWSPGRTEAFF | NA | TRBJ1-1 | TRBV30 | NA
TGTGCCAGCAGGGACCGGACAGGCTACGAGCAGTACTTC | CASRDRTGYEQYF | TRBD1 | TRBJ2-7 | TRBV11-1 | few
TGTGCCAGCAGCTCTCAGGGCAACAGAAGGCTCGAGCAGTACTTC | CASSSQGNRRLEQYF | NA | TRBJ2-7 | TRBV5-4 | NA
TGTGCCAGCAGCCTAGGGACTAGCGGGTACTACGAGCAGTACTTC | CASSLGTSGYYEQYF | TRBD2 | TRBJ2-7 | TRBV27 | NA
TGTGCCAGCAGTGAGATTGTGGGACAGGGGCGTGAAAAACTGTTTTTT | CASSEIVGQGREKLFF | TRBD1 | TRBJ1-4 | TRBV25-1 | NA
TGTGCCAGCAGCCAAATGGAGGGCGAGGGAGGTCAGACCCAGTACTTC | CASSQMEGEGGQTQYF | NA | TRBJ2-5 | TRBV4-2 | few
TGTGCCAGCTCACCACCGACAGGGAACACTGAAGCTTTCTTT | CASSPPTGNTEAFF | NA | TRBJ1-1 | TRBV18 | NA
TGTGCCAGCAGTGAAAGACGGGTCCAGTACTTC | CASSERRVQYF | NA | TRBJ2-7 | TRBV6-5 | NA
TGCGCCAGCAGCTTTTGGGACAGGTCCTACAATGAGCAGTTCTTC | CASSFWDRSYNEQFF | TRBD1 | TRBJ2-1 | TRBV5-1 | NA
TGTGCCAACAGCTCTAGCGGGAGAACTGTGAATGAGCAGTTCTTC | CANSSSGRTVNEQFF | TRBD2 | TRBJ2-1 | TRBV7-6 | NA
TGTGCCAGCAGTATCCTATACTTTGGCGAGCAGTACTTC | CASSILYFGEQYF | NA | TRBJ2-7 | TRBV28 | few
TGTGCCTGGAGTGTAGTCCAGGGATCCTACGAGCAGTACTTC | CAWSVVQGSYEQYF | NA | TRBJ2-7 | TRBV30 | NA